This note documents a single TCR beta chain sequence. The germline gives CDR1 SGHDT, CDR2 YYEEEE. V dropped 4 bases and J dropped 8 bases, with 12 bases sitting between them. This CDR3 is 12 amino acids long. The entry originates in a study of blood T cell repertoires in COVID-19. In the study overall: Specimens from acute and convalescent COVID-19 originated in the United States, Italy and Spain. T cells, B-cell-depleted T cells, or PBMCs supplied cDNA or gDNA.

Authors' data handling: Estimation of nucleated cell counts relied on the amplification of reference gene primers. TCRdb's table, derived via immunoSEQ multiplex PCR, lists solely in-frame clones and lacks some. The V and J calls and clone size come from that table; D and trimming were worked out from the DNA. The sample contains approximately 450,000 clones, more than 85% of which appear only once. This clonotype originated in a woman aged 30 to 39 with acute or convalescent COVID-19. Input material: peripheral blood. The rearrangement uses TRBV5-6 and TRBJ1-1; D possibly corresponds to TRBD1 (6 bases). Written as DNA, the CDR3 is TGTGCCAGCAGCCTGGGGGCAGGAGAAGCTTTCTTT. This encodes CASSLGAGEAFF. The full variable domain, rest sourced from reference TRBV5-6 and TRBJ1-1, is DAGVTQSPTHLIKTRGQQVTLRCSPKSGHDTVSWYQQALGQGPQFIFQYYEEEERQRGNFPDRFSGHQFPNYSSELNVNALLLGDSALYLCASSLGAGEAFFGQGTRLTVV.